These T cell receptor beta chains were read from a single sample in a study of cytomegalovirus exposure and HLA in healthy donors. This table comes from immunoSEQ multiplex PCR, and its TCRdb copy is limited to in-frame clones, with some not included. The sample has tens of thousands of clones, more than 75% seen once; the top ten hold roughly 2%. Sequencing was done on a sample of PBMCs. These receptor sequences come from a man between 18 and 35 years old in good health and CMV-seronegative. Each CDR3 is given without its conserved first and last residue. Each record gives: J gene, V gene, CDR3 protein.

J gene: TRBJ1-1; V gene: TRBV6-4; CDR3 protein: ASSNLEGTEAF
J gene: TRBJ1-3; V gene: TRBV5-1; CDR3 protein: ASSAGWSQVTSGNTIY
J gene: TRBJ2-7; V gene: TRBV19; CDR3 protein: ASSTPGTEGHEQY
J gene: TRBJ2-2; V gene: TRBV6-6; CDR3 protein: AVDRPNTGELF
J gene: TRBJ2-2; V gene: TRBV4-2; CDR3 protein: ASSQGLAGGWELF
J gene: TRBJ2-7; V gene: TRBV4-3; CDR3 protein: ASSQWTGGSGEQY
J gene: TRBJ1-2; V gene: TRBV29-1; CDR3 protein: SGGTGEHYGYT
J gene: TRBJ2-1; V gene: TRBV7-6; CDR3 protein: ASSLGEWETYNEQF
J gene: TRBJ2-2; V gene: TRBV11-2; CDR3 protein: ASSLIAGFTGELF
J gene: TRBJ2-7; V gene: TRBV5-4; CDR3 protein: ASSSARIPYEQY
J gene: TRBJ2-7; V gene: TRBV6-6; CDR3 protein: ASIDSSYEQY
J gene: TRBJ2-5; V gene: TRBV7-9; CDR3 protein: SSSSPPGLLQETQY
J gene: TRBJ2-6; V gene: TRBV27; CDR3 protein: ASSARPGANVLT
J gene: TRBJ1-1; V gene: TRBV30; CDR3 protein: AWSEGAGGEAF
J gene: TRBJ1-1; V gene: TRBV28; CDR3 protein: ASSPPGRGKDTEAF
J gene: -; V gene: TRBV4-2; CDR3 protein: ASSQDVGSSYEQY
J gene: TRBJ1-1; V gene: TRBV7-2; CDR3 protein: ASSLAQGTEAF
J gene: TRBJ2-7; V gene: TRBV11-3; CDR3 protein: ASSLGQGPHEQY
J gene: TRBJ2-1; V gene: TRBV18; CDR3 protein: ASSAGRDRGPSYNEQF
J gene: TRBJ1-1; V gene: TRBV5-1; CDR3 protein: ASSTGGDRINTEAF
J gene: TRBJ2-7; V gene: TRBV6-1; CDR3 protein: ASRATGEFSYEQY
J gene: TRBJ2-2; V gene: TRBV5-8; CDR3 protein: ASSFLPGVITGELF
J gene: TRBJ1-4; V gene: TRBV19; CDR3 protein: ASTYRSRPTGGEEKLF
J gene: TRBJ2-3; V gene: TRBV18; CDR3 protein: ASSPGGTVGDTQY
J gene: TRBJ1-2; V gene: TRBV27; CDR3 protein: ASSLTPGGHGYT
J gene: TRBJ1-2; V gene: TRBV10-1; CDR3 protein: ASSESGRHTYGYT
J gene: TRBJ2-3; V gene: TRBV6-5; CDR3 protein: ASQSISTDTQY
J gene: TRBJ2-3; V gene: TRBV9; CDR3 protein: ASSVAPGQGTDTQY
J gene: TRBJ2-1; V gene: TRBV7-9; CDR3 protein: ASSPREAGVHNEQF
J gene: TRBJ2-5; V gene: TRBV10-3; CDR3 protein: AISAQDRVTSTKWEETQY
J gene: TRBJ1-1; V gene: TRBV28; CDR3 protein: ASSFRGYTEAF
J gene: TRBJ2-2; V gene: TRBV20-1; CDR3 protein: SATFTGELF
J gene: TRBJ2-5; V gene: TRBV6-5; CDR3 protein: ASSYRAAGVWETQY
J gene: TRBJ2-7; V gene: TRBV21-1; CDR3 protein: ASSTLWQRSSYEQY
J gene: TRBJ1-2; V gene: TRBV4-3; CDR3 protein: ASSQEMRVVSGYT
J gene: TRBJ1-5; V gene: TRBV6-1; CDR3 protein: ASSVTGTTNQPQH